Sequencing of this TCR beta chain was carried out in a study of radiotherapy plus CTLA-4 blockade in lung cancer (dated by TCRdb to 2017 to 2018). Study-wide context: Objective responses occurred in roughly 20% of enrolled patients, and over 30% achieved disease control.

V sheds 0 bases and J sheds 5 bases, leaving 17 bases between their ends. CDR1 LNHNV and CDR2 YYDKDF are derived from the germline V gene (reference sequence). From the cysteine up to the phenylalanine, the CDR3 has a length of 16 residues. CDR3 DNA is the only sequence kept; it has 48 bases, read in frame from the first base. As regards this clone: The target of this receptor is not known. Base qualities are not at hand, and no much larger clone is one base apart.

Overall study results and their limits: After treatment with radiotherapy and ipilimumab, TCR clones that came from tumors expanded in the peripheral blood. The strongest predictors of response were reported to be early dynamic shifts in blood T cell clones along with a rise in serum interferon-beta following radiation.

The library was made by the immunoSEQ multiplex PCR assay. TCRdb limited this immuneACCESS table to in-frame rearrangements with V and J called. A share of clones is missing; checked studies link under half to unresolved V genes, and the rest is unexplained. The sample records about 59,000 clones, around 80% of which are singletons. The top ten clones comprise 5% to 6.5% of the sample. The study evaluated CTLA-4 blockade (ipilimumab) given together with focal radiation therapy in patients who had chemo-refractory metastatic non-small-cell lung cancer. Sample: peripheral blood, taken from a patient treated with radiotherapy plus ipilimumab. The sequence links TRBV15 to TRBJ2-7; TRBD1 is a possible D gene, resting on 6 matching bases. The sequence was collected from a human donor with non-small cell lung cancer whose response to radiotherapy plus ipilimumab could not be evaluated. The sequence in DNA is TGTGCCACCAGCAGAGACCACCGGGGCAGGGGAGACGAGCAGTACTTC. This encodes CATSRDHRGRGDEQYF.